This TCR beta chain comes out of a study of post-analysis software for immune sequencing data. Points from the study as a whole: The normalized Chao1 diversity of multiple sclerosis patients was significantly lower than that of controls. In patients, about 5 TRBV segments were more frequent than in controls, with TRBV5-6, TRBV5-1 and TRBV20-1 among them.

This clonotype turned up a few times. What it binds is unknown. cDNA libraries for TCR beta contained unique molecular identifiers. TCRdb recomputed calls from the PCR reads with MiXCR, one row per CDR3 protein. Here the sample spans some 500,000 distinct CDR3 sequences, under 55% being singletons. The germline V and J ends were trimmed by 6 bases and 3 bases, with 9 bases remaining between them. Germline CDR1 reads DFQATT; CDR2 reads SNEGSKA (reference sequence). The CDR3 extends over 11 amino acids. The chain links TRBV20-1 to TRBJ2-7, with D uncertain. Sequenced material: blood. The clonotype comes from a girl under 18 with multiple sclerosis. Written as DNA, the CDR3 is TGCAGTGCAACGGATCTCTACGAGCAGTACTTC. Translation gives CSATDLYEQYF.